This T cell receptor (beta chain) was recovered during a study of radiation and T cells in renal cell carcinoma. The repertoire was sequenced with immunoSEQ multiplex PCR; TCRdb's copy has only in-frame clones and lacks some. The sample carries more than 9,500 clones, about 71% recorded once. Germline-derived CDR1 and CDR2 are MNHEY and SVGAGI. The V gene lost 0 bases and the J gene lost 5 bases, with 16 bases spanning the gap. The CDR3 consists of 16 residues. Treatment noted: treatment-naive control, cytoreductive nephrectomy. Source: tumor tissue, taken from a patient whose treatment was nephrectomy without radiotherapy. The rearrangement links TRBV6-5 to TRBJ1-2; no definite D call. The clonotype was recovered from an elderly woman with renal cell carcinoma. CDR3 in DNA: TGTGCCAGCAGTTACTCGCGGTCAGCCTCTCTTTATGGCTACACCTTC. It specifies CASSYSRSASLYGYTF.